The clone carrying this TCR beta chain was counted at least ten times. The antigen remains unidentified. The data were obtained in a study of blood T cells in healthy people across ages. Using a J-beta primer mix together with a sample-barcoded 5' primer, a second PCR was run for roughly 7 to 11 cycles. TCRdb used MiXCR to reprocess the 5' RACE reads, holding one entry per CDR3 protein. Of around 790,000 distinct CDR3 sequences listed, roughly 44% are singletons. The CDR3 covers 14 residues. The V and J ends lost 4 bases and 2 bases, in that order; junction bases with no gene match: 3. Germline lookup yields CDR1 SGHKS and CDR2 YYEKEE (reference sequence). Study-wide findings and caveats: More naive CD4+ cells and higher diversity were found in long-lived than in aged donors. Age brought a roughly linear fall in TCR beta diversity measured per million T cells.

This clonotype was sampled from a man aged 55 to 70 in good health. V gene TRBV5-5 combines with J gene TRBJ1-2; 9 positions match TRBD1. Specimen: blood. The CDR3 loop is CASSGGTGNYGYTF. In DNA, the CDR3 is TGTGCCAGCAGCGGTGGGACAGGGAACTATGGCTACACCTTC. Full variable domain (remainder filled in from reference TRBV5-5 and TRBJ1-2): DAGVTQSPTHLIKTRGQQVTLRCSPISGHKSVSWYQQVLGQGPQFIFQYYEKEERGRGNFPDRFSARQFPNYSSELNVNALLLGDSALYLCASSGGTGNYGYTFGSGTRLTVV.